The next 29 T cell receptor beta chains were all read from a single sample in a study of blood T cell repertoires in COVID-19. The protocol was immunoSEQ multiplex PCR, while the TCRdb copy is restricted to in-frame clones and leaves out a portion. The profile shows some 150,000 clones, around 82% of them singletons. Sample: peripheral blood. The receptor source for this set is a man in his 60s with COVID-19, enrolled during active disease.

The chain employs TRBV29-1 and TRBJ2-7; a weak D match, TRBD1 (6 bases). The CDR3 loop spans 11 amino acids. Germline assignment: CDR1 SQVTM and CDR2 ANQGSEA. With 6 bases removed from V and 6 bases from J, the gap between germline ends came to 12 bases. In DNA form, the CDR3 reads TGCAGCGTGGAAACAGGGTCCGAGCAGTACTTC. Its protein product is CSVETGSEQYF.

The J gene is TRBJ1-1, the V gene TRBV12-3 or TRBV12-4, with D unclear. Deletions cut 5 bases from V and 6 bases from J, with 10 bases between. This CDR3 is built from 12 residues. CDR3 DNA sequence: TGTGCCAGCAGTCCCCGGCGGGCTGAAGCTTTCTTT. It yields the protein CASSPRRAEAFF.

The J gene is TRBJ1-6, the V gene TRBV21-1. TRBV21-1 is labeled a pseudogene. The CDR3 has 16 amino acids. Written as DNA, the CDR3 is TGTGCCAGCAGCAGTGTGCGTAGCTCCTATAATTCACCCCTCCACTTT. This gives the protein CASSSVRSSYNSPLHF.

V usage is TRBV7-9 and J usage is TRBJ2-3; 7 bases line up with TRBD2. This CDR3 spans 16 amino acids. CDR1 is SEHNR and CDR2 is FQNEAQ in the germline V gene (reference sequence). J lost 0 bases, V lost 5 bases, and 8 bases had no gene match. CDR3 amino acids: CASSTGGGPSTDTQYF. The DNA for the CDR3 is TGTGCCAGCAGCACTGGGGGGGGTCCTAGCACAGATACGCAGTATTTT.

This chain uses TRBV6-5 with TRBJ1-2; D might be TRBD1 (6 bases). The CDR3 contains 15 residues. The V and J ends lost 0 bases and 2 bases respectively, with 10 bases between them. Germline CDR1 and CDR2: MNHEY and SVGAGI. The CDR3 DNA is TGTGCCAGCAGTTACTCCCCGCAGGGGAACTATGGCTACACCTTC. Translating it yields CASSYSPQGNYGYTF.

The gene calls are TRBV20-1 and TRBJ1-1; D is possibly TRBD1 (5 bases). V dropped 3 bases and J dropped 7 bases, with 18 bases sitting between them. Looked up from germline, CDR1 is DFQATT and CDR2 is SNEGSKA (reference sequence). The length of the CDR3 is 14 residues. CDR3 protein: CSASEAGKGYEAFF. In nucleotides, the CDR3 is TGCAGTGCTAGTGAGGCAGGGAAGGGATATGAAGCTTTCTTT.

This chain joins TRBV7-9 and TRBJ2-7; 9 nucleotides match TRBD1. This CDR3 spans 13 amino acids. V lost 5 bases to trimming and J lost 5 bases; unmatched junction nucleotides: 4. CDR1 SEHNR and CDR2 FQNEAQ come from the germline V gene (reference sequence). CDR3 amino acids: CASSPGQGNEQYF. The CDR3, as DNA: TGTGCCAGCAGCCCGGGACAGGGAAACGAGCAGTACTTC.

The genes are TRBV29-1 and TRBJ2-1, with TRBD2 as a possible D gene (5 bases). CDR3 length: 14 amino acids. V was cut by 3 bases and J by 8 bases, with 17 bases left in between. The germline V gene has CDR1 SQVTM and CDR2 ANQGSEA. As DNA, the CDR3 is TGCAGCGTTGATTGGCTGCGCTCCGGGGATGAGCAGTTCTTC. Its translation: CSVDWLRSGDEQFF.

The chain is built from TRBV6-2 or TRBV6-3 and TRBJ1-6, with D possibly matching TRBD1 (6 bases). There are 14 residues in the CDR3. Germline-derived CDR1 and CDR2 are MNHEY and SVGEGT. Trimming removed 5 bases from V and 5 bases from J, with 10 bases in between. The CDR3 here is CASSRNRDNSPLHF. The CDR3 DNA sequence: TGTGCCAGCAGTAGAAACAGGGATAATTCACCCCTCCACTTT.

The chain's CDR3 is CASSYRGLDQPQHF. CDR3 in DNA: TGTGCCAGCAGCTATAGGGGGTTAGATCAGCCCCAGCATTTT. V gene TRBV7-2 combines with J gene TRBJ1-5, with a possible D match to TRBD1 (6 bases). V gave up 4 bases and J gave up 5 bases, with 12 bases separating them. Germline CDR1 SGHTA, CDR2 FQGNSA. This CDR3 contains 14 residues.

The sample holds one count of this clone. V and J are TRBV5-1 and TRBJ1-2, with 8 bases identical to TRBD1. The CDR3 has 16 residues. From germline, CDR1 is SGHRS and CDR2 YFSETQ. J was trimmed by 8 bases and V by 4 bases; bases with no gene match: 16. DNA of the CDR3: TGCGCCAGCAGCCTACCATCGGACAGGGTAGGACCCGGCTACACCTTC. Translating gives CASSLPSDRVGPGYTF.

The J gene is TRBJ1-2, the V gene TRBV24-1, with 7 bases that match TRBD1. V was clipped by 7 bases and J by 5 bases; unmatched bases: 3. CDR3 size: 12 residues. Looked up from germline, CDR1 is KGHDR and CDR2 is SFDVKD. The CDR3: CATSGTAYGYTF. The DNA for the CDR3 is TGTGCCACCAGCGGGACAGCGTATGGCTACACCTTC.

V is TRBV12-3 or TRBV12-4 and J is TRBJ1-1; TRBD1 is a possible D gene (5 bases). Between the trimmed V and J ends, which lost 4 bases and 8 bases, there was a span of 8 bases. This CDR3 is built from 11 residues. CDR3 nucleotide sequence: TGTGCCAGCAGTTGGGGGGACGAAGCTTTCTTT. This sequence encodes CASSWGDEAFF.

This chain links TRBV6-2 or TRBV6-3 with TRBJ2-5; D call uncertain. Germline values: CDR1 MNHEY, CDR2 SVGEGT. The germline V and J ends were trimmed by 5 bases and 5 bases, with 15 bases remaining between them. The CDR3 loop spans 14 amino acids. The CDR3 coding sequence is TGTGCCAGCAGTCGACATTACGGAAAGGAGACCCAGTACTTC. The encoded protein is CASSRHYGKETQYF.

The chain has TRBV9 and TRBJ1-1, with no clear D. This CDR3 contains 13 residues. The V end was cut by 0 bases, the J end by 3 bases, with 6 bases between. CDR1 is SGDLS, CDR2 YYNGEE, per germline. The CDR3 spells CASSVDTDTEAFF. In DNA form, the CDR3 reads TGTGCCAGCAGCGTAGACACCGACACTGAAGCTTTCTTT.

The CDR3 here is CASSYSTVLGEFF. The CDR3 DNA sequence: TGTGCCAGCAGTTACTCGACAGTCCTCGGAGAGTTCTTC. The rearrangement uses TRBV6-2 or TRBV6-3 and TRBJ2-1; TRBD1 is a possible D gene (5 bases). Germline CDR1 is MNHEY and CDR2 is SVGEGT. The CDR3 spans 13 residues. V was cut by 0 bases and J by 14 bases, with 14 bases left in between.

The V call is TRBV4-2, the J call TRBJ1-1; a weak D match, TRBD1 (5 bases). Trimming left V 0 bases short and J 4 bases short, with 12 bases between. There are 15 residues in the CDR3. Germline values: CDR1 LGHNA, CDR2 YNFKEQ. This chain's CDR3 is CASSQDSDGATEAFF. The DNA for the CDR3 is TGTGCCAGCAGCCAAGATAGTGATGGGGCCACTGAAGCTTTCTTT.

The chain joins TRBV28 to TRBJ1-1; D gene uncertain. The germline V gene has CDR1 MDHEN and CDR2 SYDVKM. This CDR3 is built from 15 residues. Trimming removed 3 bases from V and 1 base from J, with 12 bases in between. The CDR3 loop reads CASSFYPGRNTEAFF. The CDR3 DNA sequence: TGTGCCAGCAGTTTTTACCCGGGGAGGAACACTGAAGCTTTCTTT. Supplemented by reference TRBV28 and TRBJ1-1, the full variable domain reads DVKVTQSSRYLVKRTGEKVFLECVQDMDHENMFWYRQDPGLGLRLIYFSYDVKMKEKGDIPEGYSVSREKKERFSLILESASTNQTSMYLCASSFYPGRNTEAFFGQGTRLTVV.

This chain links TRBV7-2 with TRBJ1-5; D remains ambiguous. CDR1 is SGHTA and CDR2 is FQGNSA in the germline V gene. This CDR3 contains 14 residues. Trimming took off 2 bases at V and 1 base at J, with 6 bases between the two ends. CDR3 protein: CASSLTRSNQPQHF. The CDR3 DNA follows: TGTGCCAGCAGCTTAACTAGGAGCAATCAGCCCCAGCATTTT.

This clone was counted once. The CDR3 nucleotides read TGCGCCAGCAGCTTGGATGTCACAGGGGGCACTGAAGCTTTCTTT. Translating it yields CASSLDVTGGTEAFF. V gene TRBV5-1 combines with J gene TRBJ1-1, with 8 bases matching TRBD1. CDR3 size: 15 residues. After removal of 0 bases from V and 4 bases from J, the junction contained 5 bases not matched to a gene. Germline CDR1 is SGHRS and CDR2 is YFSETQ.

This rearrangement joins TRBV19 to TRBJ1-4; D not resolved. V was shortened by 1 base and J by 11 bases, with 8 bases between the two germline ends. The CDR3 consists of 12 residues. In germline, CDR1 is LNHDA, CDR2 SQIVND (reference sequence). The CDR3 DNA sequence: TGTGCCAGTAGTATAGGAGGGAAGAAACTGTTTTTT. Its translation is CASSIGGKKLFF.

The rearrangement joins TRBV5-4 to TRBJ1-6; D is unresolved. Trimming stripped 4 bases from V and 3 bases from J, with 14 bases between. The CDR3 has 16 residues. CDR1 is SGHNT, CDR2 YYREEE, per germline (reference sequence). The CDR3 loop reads CASSLSEAIYNSPLHF. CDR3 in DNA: TGTGCCAGCAGCCTCTCTGAAGCGATCTATAATTCACCCCTCCACTTT.

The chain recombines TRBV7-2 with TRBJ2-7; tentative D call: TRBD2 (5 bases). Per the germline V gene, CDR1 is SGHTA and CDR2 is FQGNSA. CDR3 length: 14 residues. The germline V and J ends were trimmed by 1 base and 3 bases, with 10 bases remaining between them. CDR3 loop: CASSLGPSNYEQYF. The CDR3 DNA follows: TGTGCCAGCAGCTTAGGTCCTAGCAACTACGAGCAGTACTTC. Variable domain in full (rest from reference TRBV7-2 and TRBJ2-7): GAGVSQSPSNKVTEKGKDVELRCDPISGHTALYWYRQSLGQGLEFLIYFQGNSAPDKSGLPSDRFSAERTGGSVSTLTIQRTQQEDSAVYLCASSLGPSNYEQYFGPGTRLTVT.

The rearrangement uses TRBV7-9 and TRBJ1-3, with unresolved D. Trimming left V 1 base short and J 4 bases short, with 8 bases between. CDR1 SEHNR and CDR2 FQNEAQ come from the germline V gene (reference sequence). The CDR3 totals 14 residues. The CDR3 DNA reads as TGTGCCAGCAGCTTAGAATCAGGAGGAAACACCATATATTTT. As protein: CASSLESGGNTIYF.

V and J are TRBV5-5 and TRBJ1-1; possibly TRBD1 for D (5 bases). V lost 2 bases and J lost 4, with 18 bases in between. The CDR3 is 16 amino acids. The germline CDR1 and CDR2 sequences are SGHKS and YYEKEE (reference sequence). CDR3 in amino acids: CASSFAQGPMGTEAFF. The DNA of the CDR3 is TGTGCCAGCAGCTTCGCCCAGGGCCCCATGGGCACTGAAGCTTTCTTT.

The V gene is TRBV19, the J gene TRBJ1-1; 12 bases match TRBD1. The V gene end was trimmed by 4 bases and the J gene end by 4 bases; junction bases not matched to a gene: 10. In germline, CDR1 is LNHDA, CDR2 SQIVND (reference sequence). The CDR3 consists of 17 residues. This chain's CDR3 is CASSKPGTGGHGTEAFF. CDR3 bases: TGTGCCAGTAGTAAACCCGGGACAGGGGGCCATGGCACTGAAGCTTTCTTT.

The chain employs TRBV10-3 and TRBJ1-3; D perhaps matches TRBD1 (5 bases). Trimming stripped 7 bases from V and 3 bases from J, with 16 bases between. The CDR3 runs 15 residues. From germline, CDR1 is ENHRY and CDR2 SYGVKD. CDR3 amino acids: CAITSGSLNGNTIYF. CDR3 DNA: TGTGCCATCACCTCAGGGTCTCTTAATGGAAACACCATATATTTT.

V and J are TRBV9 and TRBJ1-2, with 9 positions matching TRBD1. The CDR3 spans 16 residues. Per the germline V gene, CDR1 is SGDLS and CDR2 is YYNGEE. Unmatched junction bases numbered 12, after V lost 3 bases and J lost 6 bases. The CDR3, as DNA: TGTGCCAGCAGCGCTGAAGGACAGGGGAGATTGGATGGCTACACCTTC. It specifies CASSAEGQGRLDGYTF.

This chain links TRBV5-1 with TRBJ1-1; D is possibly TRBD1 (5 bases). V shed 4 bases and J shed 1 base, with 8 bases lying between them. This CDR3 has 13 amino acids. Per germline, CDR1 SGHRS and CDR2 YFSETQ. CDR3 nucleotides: TGCGCCAGCAGCCAACAGGAGAACACTGAAGCTTTCTTT. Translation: CASSQQENTEAFF.